One sample yielded the 9 T cell receptor beta chains listed below, sequenced in a study. TCRdb re-called the RT-PCR reads through MiXCR, storing one row per CDR3 protein. Of more than 600,000 distinct CDR3 sequences detected, around 14% appear once; the ten largest clones hold 3.6%. The sequenced sample consisted of memory CD4+ T cells from blood. The receptors were gathered from a female donor in good health, serving as a healthy control.

V gene TRBV7-2 combines with J gene TRBJ1-1; tentative D call: TRBD1 (5 bases). The CDR3 extends over 16 amino acids. The germline V gene has CDR1 SGHTA and CDR2 FQGNSA. The V end was cut by 1 base, the J end by 3 bases, with 15 bases between. The CDR3 DNA reads as TGTGCCAGCAGCTTAGGGGGTCAGGGCGGCCACACTGAAGCTTTCTTT. Translation: CASSLGGQGGHTEAFF.

This clonotype was recorded a few times. V usage is TRBV7-2 and J usage is TRBJ1-2; a possible D gene is TRBD1 (6 bases). Germline V gives CDR1 SGHTA, CDR2 FQGNSA. Trimming shortened V by 3 bases and J by 4 bases, and 15 bases separated the two germline ends. This CDR3 has 15 amino acids. CDR3 loop: CASSLSGRGIYGYTF. CDR3 coding DNA: TGTGCCAGCAGCTTGAGTGGCAGGGGAATCTATGGCTACACCTTC.

In regard to this clonotype: The final CDR3 position lacks the conserved phenylalanine or tryptophan, pointing to a likely read error. The limits of the CDR3 on the DNA are not certain, so only TCRdb's listed CDR3 is given. The genes are TRBV20-1 and TRBJ2-6; the D call of TRBD2 is as the table states it, not checked on the DNA. CDR1 is DFQATT, CDR2 SNEGSKA, per germline (reference sequence). Inclusive of both ends, the CDR3 amounts to 8 amino acids. The CDR3 sequence: CSASSPNT.

In this sample, this clonotype turned up a few times. This sequence joins TRBV6-5 and TRBJ2-6; D is unresolved. The CDR3 runs to 14 residues. Trimming took 6 bases from V and 2 from J, leaving 8 bases between them. The germline gives CDR1 MNHEY, CDR2 SVGAGI. The chain's CDR3 is CASRDVPGANVLTF. The CDR3 DNA follows: TGTGCCAGCAGGGACGTTCCTGGGGCCAACGTCCTGACTTTC.

There are a few counts of this clonotype. The chain is built from TRBV7-2 and TRBJ1-6, with D unresolved. The CDR3 has 13 amino acids. Germline CDR1 SGHTA, CDR2 FQGNSA. V was cut by 5 bases and J by 7 bases, with 9 bases left in between. The CDR3 is CASSPARNSPLHF. In DNA form, the CDR3 reads TGTGCCAGCAGCCCCGCCAGGAATTCACCCCTCCACTTT. Full variable domain (outside the CDR3, taken from reference TRBV7-2 and TRBJ1-6): GAGVSQSPSNKVTEKGKDVELRCDPISGHTALYWYRQSLGQGLEFLIYFQGNSAPDKSGLPSDRFSAERTGGSVSTLTIQRTQQEDSAVYLCASSPARNSPLHFGNGTRLTVT.

This clonotype occurred many times. The chain combines TRBV4-1 with TRBJ1-4; tentatively, D is TRBD1 (6 bases). CDR3 length equals 16 residues. V dropped 4 bases and J dropped 7 bases, with 19 bases sitting between them. Germline loops: CDR1 MGHRA, CDR2 YSYEKL. The CDR3 region is CASSPGKGVDGEKLFF. CDR3 nucleotide sequence: TGCGCCAGCAGCCCAGGAAAGGGGGTTGATGGTGAAAAACTGTTTTTT.

This clonotype turned up a few times. The J gene is TRBJ1-4, the V gene TRBV20-1; 7 nucleotides match TRBD1. The CDR3 runs to 14 residues. Germline V gene lookup returns CDR1 DFQATT and CDR2 SNEGSKA (reference sequence). Trimming at V came to 5 bases and at J to 4 bases, leaving 7 bases not matched to a gene. CDR3 residues: CSAGRQGLNEKLFF. CDR3 nucleotides: TGCAGTGCTGGCAGACAGGGCCTTAATGAAAAACTGTTTTTT.

This clonotype was counted at least ten times. V is TRBV7-3 and J is TRBJ2-1, with a weak D call TRBD2 (7 bases). The V end was cut by 5 bases, the J end by 8 bases, with 19 bases between. The CDR3 has 15 amino acids. Germline CDR1 and CDR2: SGHTA and FQGTGA. In nucleotides, the CDR3 is TGTGCCAGCAGCCCATTGGGGGGGGCCCGGGATGAGCAGTTCTTC. Protein product: CASSPLGGARDEQFF.

This clonotype was seen only a few times. The rearrangement uses TRBV18 and TRBJ2-5; no firm D call. Germline V gene lookup returns CDR1 KGHSH and CDR2 LQKENI. This CDR3 is built from 15 residues. The V and J ends lost 2 bases and 4 bases respectively, with 14 bases between them. DNA for the CDR3: TGTGCCAGCTCACCAGCCGGCGGAGAAGGAGAGACCCAGTACTTC. Amino acids: CASSPAGGEGETQYF.